The clone carrying this TCR beta chain occurred a few times. Its antigen is unknown. The PCR made use of 60 Vbeta and 13 Jbeta primers. Profiling relied on immunoSEQ multiplex PCR, and the TCRdb table lists in-frame clones only, not all of them. Of 70,000 to 90,000 clones in the sample, 66% are singletons; the top ten hold roughly 21%. The data were taken from a study of cytomegalovirus exposure and HLA in healthy donors. Points from the study as a whole: Fewer N-insertions (relative to the roughly 730-donor mean) were reportedly seen in an Asian-associated ancestry cluster in a later analysis.

There are 14 residues in the CDR3. Germline V lookup: CDR1 PRHDT, CDR2 FYEKMQ (reference sequence). The V gene lost 5 bases and the J gene lost 3 bases, with 14 bases spanning the gap. The receptor was isolated from a man between 35 and 55 years old in good health and CMV-seropositive. The chain links TRBV13 to TRBJ2-7, with a tentative D call TRBD1 (6 bases). The source material was PBMCs. CDR3 DNA: TGTGCCAGCAGCCCCCGCGACAGGAACTACGAGCAGTACTTC. Translated, it gives CASSPRDRNYEQYF.